This T cell receptor (beta chain) came from a study of cytomegalovirus exposure and HLA in healthy donors. TCRdb keeps only in-frame clones here, not all; method: immunoSEQ multiplex PCR. The repertoire consists of about 73,000 clones, with 95% occurring once and the leading ten covering around 3.2%. The trim removed 7 bases at V and 4 bases at J, leaving 12 bases unmatched. This CDR3 has 16 amino acids. Germline lookup yields CDR1 ENHRY and CDR2 SYGVKD. Sequenced material: PBMCs. This receptor was obtained from a man aged 18 to 29 in good health and CMV-seronegative. The J gene is TRBJ2-7, the V gene TRBV10-3; 11 bases are a match to TRBD1. CDR3 sequence: CAIIWDRTGGIYEQYF. The CDR3 DNA follows: TGTGCCATCATCTGGGATAGGACAGGGGGCATTTACGAGCAGTACTTC.